This T cell receptor beta chain emerged from a study of CD8+CD57+ T cells in acquired aplastic anemia. Study context: DNA from sorted CD4+ and CD8+ cells averaged approximately 3.2 ug. Study-level findings and limits: Patients and controls were found to share some 30 CD8+ CDR3 sequences.

Genomic DNA provided the template from which TCR beta VDJ and CDR3 profiles were obtained. TCRdb re-derived calls from the reads in MiXCR, one entry per CDR3 protein. The sample consists of about 180,000 distinct CDR3 sequences, around 50% of them appearing once. Germline lookup yields CDR1 SEHNR and CDR2 FQNEAQ (reference sequence). There are 13 residues in the CDR3. V lost 5 bases, J lost 4 bases, and 11 bases lay in between. Comment on this clonotype: The antigen remains undetermined.

Sequencing was done on patients that had shown CD8+CD57+ cell expansion by flow cytometry. The clonotype comes from a human donor with aplastic anemia. The sequenced sample consisted of sorted CD4+, CD8+, or CD8+CD57+ T cells (not recorded which) from PBMCs. The chain couples TRBV7-9 to TRBJ1-2; D is possibly TRBD1 (6 bases). The CDR3 DNA sequence: TGTGCCAGCAGCCCGGGGGGCATCTATGGCTACACCTTC. Amino acids: CASSPGGIYGYTF.